The 27 T cell receptor beta chains listed next were all sequenced from one sample in a study of OX40 agonist ivuxolimab in advanced cancers. Profiled with immunoSEQ multiplex PCR; TCRdb holds only in-frame clones, not every one. The sample yields around 64,000 clones, about 91% seen once. Source: CD4+ or CD8+ T cells sorted from blood, taken in a trial of the OX40 agonist ivuxolimab. These receptors all stem from an adult with an advanced solid tumor such as melanoma, head and neck, liver or kidney cancer.

The chain is built from TRBV7-9 and TRBJ1-3; D gene unclear. The V end lost 6 bases, the J end lost 7 bases, and 10 bases lay between the germline ends. In germline, CDR1 is SEHNR, CDR2 FQNEAQ (reference sequence). The CDR3 spans 12 residues. The CDR3 is CASRAQINTIYF. In DNA form, the CDR3 reads TGTGCCAGCAGAGCACAGATTAACACCATATATTTT.

Comments on this clone: This sample also contains other DNA sequences that code for the same CDR3. The V call is TRBV5-6, the J call TRBJ2-2, with a possible D match to TRBD2 (6 bases). CDR1 and CDR2 from the germline V gene are SGHDT and YYEEEE. This CDR3 region has 15 residues. Trimming removed 0 bases from V and 4 bases from J, with 10 bases in between. The CDR3 DNA reads TGTGCCAGCAGCTTGGCGGGAGTCGGCACCGGGGAGCTGTTTTTT. Protein: CASSLAGVGTGELFF.

The chain carries TRBV27 and TRBJ1-2; possibly TRBD1 for D (6 bases). This CDR3 is built from 14 residues. V lost 4 bases and J 2 bases, leaving 11 bases between the germline ends. Germline V lookup: CDR1 MNHEY, CDR2 SMNVEV (reference sequence). CDR3 DNA sequence: TGTGCCAGCAGTTCCGGACAGTTAAACTATGGCTACACCTTC. Translating gives CASSSGQLNYGYTF.

The genes are TRBV5-4 and TRBJ2-4, with 14 positions matching TRBD2. V lost 4 bases, J lost 8 bases, and 11 bases stayed unmatched. The CDR3 loop spans 17 amino acids. From germline, CDR1 is SGHNT and CDR2 YYREEE (reference sequence). This CDR3 is CASSPAGLAGVQDIQYF. The CDR3 coding sequence is TGTGCCAGCAGCCCAGCGGGACTAGCGGGAGTTCAAGACATTCAGTACTTC. The variable domain in full, with the rest retrieved from reference TRBV5-4 and TRBJ2-4, is ETGVTQSPTHLIKTRGQQVTLRCSSQSGHNTVSWYQQALGQGPQFIFQYYREEENGRGNFPPRFSGLQFPNYSSELNVNALELDDSALYLCASSPAGLAGVQDIQYFGAGTRLSVL.

The J gene is TRBJ2-1, the V gene TRBV5-1; D is unclear. Germline V gene sequence: CDR1 SGHRS, CDR2 YFSETQ. V gave up 0 bases and J gave up 3 bases, with 10 bases separating them. The CDR3 spans 15 residues. The CDR3 reads CASSLEGFIYNEQFF. Here the CDR3 DNA reads TGCGCCAGCAGCTTGGAAGGGTTTATCTACAATGAGCAGTTCTTC.

J is TRBJ1-3 and V is TRBV4-2, with D possibly TRBD1 on 5 matching bases. Germline V CDR1 and CDR2: LGHNA, YNFKEQ. This CDR3 comprises 16 residues. V lost 1 base and J 3 bases, leaving 13 bases between the germline ends. In DNA form, the CDR3 reads TGTGCCAGCAGCCAAGTGGAAGGGGCGGTTGGAAACACCATATATTTT. This gives the protein CASSQVEGAVGNTIYF.

This clone was counted once. The chain links TRBV27 to TRBJ2-3, with 10 positions matching TRBD1. CDR3 length equals 17 residues. With V trimmed by 0 bases and J by 3 bases, 6 bases remained unmatched. Germline CDR1 is MNHEY and CDR2 is SMNVEV (reference sequence). The CDR3 sequence is CASSLSAWTGGTDTQYF. The CDR3 bases are TGTGCCAGCAGTTTATCAGCTTGGACAGGGGGGACAGATACGCAGTATTTT.

This chain links TRBV13 with TRBJ1-1; 7 bases line up with TRBD1. J lost 3 bases, V lost 5 bases, and 6 bases had no gene match. Germline values: CDR1 PRHDT, CDR2 FYEKMQ (reference sequence). CDR3 length: 14 residues. As DNA, the CDR3 is TGTGCCAGCAGCGGGGACAGAAAAGACACTGAAGCTTTCTTT. This encodes CASSGDRKDTEAFF.

The V gene is TRBV15, the J gene TRBJ2-1; 13 bases agree with TRBD2. The length of the CDR3 is 15 residues. After removal of 8 bases from V and 9 bases from J, the junction contained 10 bases not matched to a gene. Germline assignment: CDR1 LNHNV and CDR2 YYDKDF (reference sequence). CDR3 sequence reads: CATVDRTSGSREQFF. The DNA for the CDR3 is TGTGCCACCGTGGATCGGACTAGCGGGAGCCGTGAGCAGTTCTTC.

J is TRBJ2-7 and V is TRBV9; D might be TRBD1 or TRBD2, each matching 7 bases. Germline CDR1 is SGDLS and CDR2 is YYNGEE. CDR3 size: 15 residues. V was pared by 2 bases and J by 2 bases, with 14 bases between. CDR3 sequence (DNA): TGTGCCAGCAGCGTGGGAGGGGGCTCCACCTACGAGCAGTACTTC. Protein: CASSVGGGSTYEQYF.

V usage is TRBV6-6 and J usage is TRBJ2-7; either TRBD1 or TRBD2 may fit D (5 bases each). Germline CDR1 is MNHNY and CDR2 is SVGAGI (reference sequence). CDR3 length: 15 amino acids. V lost 5 bases and J lost 3, with 17 bases in between. CDR3 sequence reads: CASSRGDGLGYEQYF. DNA of the CDR3: TGTGCCAGCAGTCGAGGGGACGGACTGGGCTACGAGCAGTACTTC.

The V gene is TRBV9, the J gene TRBJ1-2; maybe TRBD1 (6 bases). V lost 3 bases to trimming and J lost 2 bases, with 8 bases between them. The CDR3 covers 13 residues. Looked up from germline, CDR1 is SGDLS and CDR2 is YYNGEE. The CDR3 DNA reads TGTGCCAGCAGCGCCACAGGGAACTATGGCTACACCTTC. This encodes CASSATGNYGYTF.

This clone turned up a few times. The rearrangement links TRBV27 to TRBJ2-7, with a tentative D call TRBD1 (5 bases). From germline, CDR1 is MNHEY and CDR2 SMNVEV (reference sequence). This CDR3 is 14 amino acids long. V lost 2 bases and J 3 bases, leaving 11 bases between the germline ends. CDR3 sequence reads: CASSLSRGFYEQYF. In DNA, the CDR3 is TGTGCCAGCAGTTTAAGTAGGGGTTTCTACGAGCAGTACTTC.

The chain uses TRBV7-3 and TRBJ2-7; 14 bases match TRBD2. V trimming: 4 bases; J trimming: 6 bases; junction bases outside the gene matches: 5. CDR1 and CDR2 (germline): SGHTA, FQGTGA. This CDR3 contains 15 residues. This chain's CDR3 is CASSSGTSGSSEQYF. DNA for the CDR3: TGTGCCAGCAGCTCAGGGACTAGCGGGAGCTCCGAGCAGTACTTC.

The genes are TRBV5-6 and TRBJ1-1, with D perhaps matching TRBD1 (6 bases). In germline, CDR1 is SGHDT, CDR2 YYEEEE. The CDR3 loop spans 13 amino acids. Trimming removed 5 bases at V and 3 bases at J, with 11 bases between. The CDR3 DNA reads TGTGCCAGCAGACTTACAGGGTACACTGAAGCTTTCTTT. It yields the protein CASRLTGYTEAFF. The full variable domain, rest sourced from reference TRBV5-6 and TRBJ1-1, is DAGVTQSPTHLIKTRGQQVTLRCSPKSGHDTVSWYQQALGQGPQFIFQYYEEEERQRGNFPDRFSGHQFPNYSSELNVNALLLGDSALYLCASRLTGYTEAFFGQGTRLTVV.

This clone was picked up a small number of times. DNA for the CDR3: TGTGCCACCAGCATACAGGGGGAGAGCAATCAGCCCCAGCATTTT. This gives the protein CATSIQGESNQPQHF. V is TRBV15 and J is TRBJ1-5; 8 bases line up with TRBD1. J was trimmed by 1 base and V by 4 bases; bases with no gene match: 3. The CDR3 consists of 15 residues. Germline assignment: CDR1 LNHNV and CDR2 YYDKDF (reference sequence).

V is TRBV4-3 and J is TRBJ2-5; unclear D gene. CDR3 length: 14 amino acids. Germline V gene data show CDR1 as LGHNA and CDR2 as YSLEER. The germline V and J ends were trimmed by 0 bases and 1 base, with 6 bases remaining between them. CDR3 in amino acids: CASSQDSGQETQYF. The CDR3 DNA reads TGCGCCAGCAGCCAAGATAGTGGCCAAGAGACCCAGTACTTC.

The sample holds one count of this clone. This chain links TRBV19 with TRBJ1-4; maybe TRBD1 (6 bases). V was shortened by 0 bases and J by 8 bases, with 13 bases between the two germline ends. The CDR3 loop spans 15 amino acids. CDR1 and CDR2 from the germline V gene are LNHDA and SQIVND (reference sequence). CDR3 protein: CASSIEAGVGEKLFF. The CDR3 DNA is TGTGCCAGTAGTATAGAGGCAGGGGTAGGGGAAAAACTGTTTTTT.

The chain links TRBV28 to TRBJ2-1; D unresolved. The CDR3 runs 13 residues. Trimming stripped 10 bases from V and 0 bases from J, with 10 bases between. CDR1 and CDR2 (germline): MDHEN, SYDVKM. The CDR3 spells CATSPPSYNEQFF. The CDR3 coding sequence is TGTGCCACCTCTCCCCCCTCCTACAATGAGCAGTTCTTC.

This chain joins TRBV15 and TRBJ2-7; D perhaps matches TRBD1 (6 bases). Germline-derived CDR1 and CDR2 are LNHNV and YYDKDF (reference sequence). There are 16 residues in the CDR3. V was cut by 1 base and J by 1 base, with 14 bases left in between. CDR3 nucleotides: TGTGCCACCAGCAGAGTAGGGGGACACCTTTCCTACGAGCAGTACTTC. This codes for CATSRVGGHLSYEQYF.

This chain uses TRBV5-4 with TRBJ2-2; 13 nucleotides align to TRBD2. The J segment lost 5 bases and the V segment lost 0 bases, leaving 13 bases of the junction unmatched. Germline V CDR1 and CDR2: SGHNT, YYREEE (reference sequence). The CDR3 has 20 residues. CDR3 amino acids: CASSLDRQISGLAGTGELFF. CDR3 coding DNA: TGTGCCAGCAGCTTGGATCGCCAAATTTCGGGACTAGCGGGAACCGGGGAGCTGTTTTTT.

This clone was counted once. J is TRBJ2-7 and V is TRBV7-6; D is perhaps TRBD2 (5 bases). Germline loops: CDR1 SGHVS, CDR2 FNYEAQ. Trimming stripped 2 bases from V and 3 bases from J, with 8 bases between. The CDR3 is made up of 13 amino acids. The CDR3 sequence: CASSLRENYEQYF. CDR3 coding DNA: TGTGCCAGCAGCTTAAGGGAGAACTACGAGCAGTACTTC. Full variable domain (missing parts from reference TRBV7-6 and TRBJ2-7): GAGVSQSPRYKVTKRGQDVALRCDPISGHVSLYWYRQALGQGPEFLTYFNYEAQQDKSGLPNDRFSAERPEGSISTLTIQRTEQRDSAMYRCASSLRENYEQYFGPGTRLTVT.

The chain uses TRBV30 and TRBJ2-1; 8 bases map to TRBD2. Germline assignment: CDR1 GTSNPN and CDR2 SVGIG (reference sequence). The trim removed 3 bases at V and 4 bases at J, leaving 2 bases unmatched. The CDR3 spans 13 residues. The CDR3 spells CAWSGTRYNEQFF. CDR3 nucleotides: TGTGCCTGGAGCGGGACTAGATACAATGAGCAGTTCTTC.

V and J are TRBV28 and TRBJ2-5; 11 bases agree with TRBD2. CDR3 length: 16 amino acids. The V segment lost 3 bases and the J segment 0 bases; nucleotides outside the gene matches: 3. Germline V lookup: CDR1 MDHEN, CDR2 SYDVKM. The CDR3 region has the DNA TGTGCCAGCAGTTTCATGGGACTAGCGGACCAAGAGACCCAGTACTTC. It translates to CASSFMGLADQETQYF.

The V and J genes are TRBV4-3 and TRBJ2-7; possibly TRBD1 for D (6 bases). Trimming left V 5 bases short and J 5 bases short, with 16 bases between. CDR1 LGHNA and CDR2 YSLEER come from the germline V gene. This CDR3 comprises 14 residues. CDR3 bases: TGCGCCAGCAGCAAGGGACACCAAGGGGACGAGCAGTACTTC. Protein: CASSKGHQGDEQYF.

The chain has TRBV7-9 and TRBJ1-2, with D tentatively TRBD1 (6 bases). V lost 5 bases and J lost 3, with 10 bases in between. The CDR3 runs to 13 residues. The V gene's germline CDR1 is SEHNR and CDR2 FQNEAQ (reference sequence). The CDR3 here is CASSLRGDYGYTF. In DNA, the CDR3 is TGTGCCAGCAGCCTGAGGGGGGACTATGGCTACACCTTC.

V gene TRBV28 combines with J gene TRBJ2-3, with 12 positions matching TRBD2. Germline-derived CDR1 and CDR2 are MDHEN and SYDVKM. V shed 1 base, J shed 5 bases, and the junction held 7 bases outside the gene matches. The CDR3 has 17 amino acids. The DNA for the CDR3 is TGTGCCAGCAGTTTATTAGGACTAGCGGGACTCGGAGATACGCAGTATTTT. It specifies CASSLLGLAGLGDTQYF.